This T cell receptor (beta chain) was recovered during a study of early T cells in non-severe SARS-CoV-2 infection. Study as a whole: Bulk RNA from unsorted whole blood was sequenced; chains were unpaired.

Researchers attached unique molecular identifiers to individual cDNA molecules. TCRdb re-analysed the 5' RACE reads in MiXCR, keeping a single row per CDR3 protein. The data contain 30,000 or so distinct CDR3 sequences, approximately 5% of them singletons. This clonotype was recorded at least ten times. This sequence was found in an adult who was a healthcare worker with PCR-confirmed SARS-CoV-2 infection or an uninfected control (not recorded which). Sequencing was carried out using whole blood.

The DNA for the CDR3 is TGTGCCAGCAGCTTGAGGGGACAGAGGCCCTTAGTCTATGGCTACACCTTC. This gives the protein CASSLRGQRPLVYGYTF. J is TRBJ1-2 and V is TRBV5-5; TRBD1 matches 7 bases. The germline gives CDR1 SGHKS, CDR2 YYEKEE (reference sequence). This CDR3 is built from 17 residues. Germline trimming cut 1 base from V and 4 bases from J; bases unmatched to any gene: 13.